This entry describes one TCR beta chain. This record belongs to a study of shared clonotypes between healthy human individuals. CDR3 length: 14 amino acids. Germline V lookup: CDR1 SGHTS, CDR2 YDEGEE. V shed 1 base and J shed 4 bases, with 11 bases lying between them. The protocol was immunoSEQ multiplex PCR, while the TCRdb copy is restricted to in-frame clones and leaves out a portion. Of roughly 1 million clones in the sample, around 82% were seen once. The V gene is TRBV5-8, the J gene TRBJ2-5, with D perhaps matching TRBD1 (5 bases). Sample: memory CD4+ T cells from PBMCs. Specified subset: CD45RA-negative fraction. The origin of this receptor is a man aged 18 to 29 in good health. Some clones in this sample may be carry-over from other donors' samples. This CDR3 is CASSLSGRGETQYF. The CDR3, as DNA: TGTGCCAGCAGCTTGTCAGGAAGGGGAGAGACCCAGTACTTC.